Following are 14 T cell receptor beta chains from one sample sequenced in a study of blood T cells in healthy people across ages. A J-beta primer mix and a sample-barcoded 5' primer were used in a second PCR of about 7 to 12 cycles. TCRdb recomputed calls from the 5' RACE reads with MiXCR, one row per CDR3 protein. The sample records 800,000 or so distinct CDR3 sequences, roughly 60% being singletons. Sequencing input: blood. Source of these receptors: a man aged 30 to 39 in good health.

The gene calls are TRBV2 and TRBJ2-1, with unresolved D. The CDR3 contains 13 residues. Germline V gene sequence: CDR1 SNHLY, CDR2 FYNNEI. The V end was cut by 5 bases, the J end by 6 bases, with 11 bases between. The CDR3 protein is CASSPTWGNEQFF. In DNA, the CDR3 is TGTGCCAGCAGTCCGACATGGGGCAATGAGCAGTTCTTC. Based on the CDR3 plus reference TRBV2 and TRBJ2-1, the full variable domain is EPEVTQTPSHQVTQMGQEVILRCVPISNHLYFYWYRQILGQKVEFLVSFYNNEISEKSEIFDDQFSVERPDGSNFTLKIRSTKLEDSAMYFCASSPTWGNEQFFGPGTRLTVL.

This clonotype was found many times. V is TRBV12-3 or TRBV12-4 and J is TRBJ2-7; no reliable D call. This CDR3 region has 11 residues. V lost 5 bases to trimming and J lost 0 bases, with 2 bases between them. CDR3 sequence (DNA): TGTGCCAGCAGTACCTCCTACGAGCAGTACTTC. As protein: CASSTSYEQYF.

About this clonotype itself: A clone one base away is much larger, so this may be a read error. V and J are TRBV5-6 and TRBJ2-1; D could derive from TRBD1 or TRBD2 (5 bases each). V was cut by 6 bases and J by 8 bases, with 15 bases left in between. Germline V gene lookup returns CDR1 SGHDT and CDR2 YYEEEE. This CDR3 is built from 13 residues. CDR3 nucleotide sequence: TGTGCCAGCACCTATCATGGGGGAGATGAGCAGTTCTTC. Translated: CASTYHGGDEQFF.

The rearrangement uses TRBV15 and TRBJ1-1; TRBD1 matches at 7 bases. This CDR3 has 13 amino acids. V gave up 4 bases and J gave up 3 bases; unmatched junction bases: 2. The germline CDR1 and CDR2 sequences are LNHNV and YYDKDF (reference sequence). The CDR3 spells CATSTDRDTEAFF. As DNA, the CDR3 is TGTGCCACCAGCACCGACAGGGACACTGAAGCTTTCTTT.

This clonotype came up a few times. The chain couples TRBV9 to TRBJ2-1; TRBD1 or TRBD2 may be the D gene (6 bases each). Germline-derived CDR1 and CDR2 are SGDLS and YYNGEE. V shed 0 bases and J shed 2 bases, with 9 bases lying between them. This CDR3 region has 15 residues. CDR3 bases: TGTGCCAGCAGCGTAGCCCGGGGGCCCTACAATGAGCAGTTCTTC. Encoded protein: CASSVARGPYNEQFF.

The chain links TRBV4-1 to TRBJ1-5, with a tentative D call TRBD1 (5 bases). The CDR3 totals 16 residues. Trimming removed 5 bases from V and 6 bases from J, with 20 bases in between. From germline, CDR1 is MGHRA and CDR2 YSYEKL. The CDR3 region has the DNA TGCGCCAGCAGCGCCCTTGGGGGGGGTTCGGGTCAGCCCCAGCATTTT. This gives the protein CASSALGGGSGQPQHF.

The chain couples TRBV18 to TRBJ2-1; a possible D gene is TRBD1 (7 bases). V gave up 0 bases and J gave up 2 bases, with 14 bases separating them. The CDR3 spans 17 residues. Germline V CDR1 and CDR2: KGHSH, LQKENI. CDR3 loop: CASSPPGGRGAYNEQFF. For the CDR3, the DNA is TGTGCCAGCTCACCACCGGGGGGCAGGGGGGCCTACAATGAGCAGTTCTTC.

This sequence joins TRBV12-3 or TRBV12-4 and TRBJ1-5; 7 bases line up with TRBD1. V shed 4 bases, J shed 4 bases, and the junction held 7 bases outside the gene matches. This CDR3 contains 15 residues. The CDR3 loop is CASSSRTGFNQPQHF. The CDR3 bases are TGTGCCAGCAGTTCCCGGACAGGTTTTAATCAGCCCCAGCATTTT.

This clonotype was recorded a few times. J is TRBJ2-7 and V is TRBV10-3; tentatively, D is TRBD2 (7 bases). The CDR3 sequence is 14 residues long. The V and J ends lost 2 bases and 3 bases respectively, with 11 bases between them. CDR1 ENHRY and CDR2 SYGVKD come from the germline V gene. Here the CDR3 reads CAISEEGGRYEQYF. In nucleotides, the CDR3 is TGTGCCATCAGTGAGGAGGGGGGGCGCTACGAGCAGTACTTC.

DNA for the CDR3: TGCGCCAGCAGCCAAGAACAGGGACCAATCCCTGACTATGGCTACACCTTC. Translated, it gives CASSQEQGPIPDYGYTF. The V gene is TRBV4-3, the J gene TRBJ1-2; D is perhaps TRBD1 (6 bases). The V end was cut by 0 bases, the J end by 3 bases, with 17 bases between. Germline CDR1 and CDR2: LGHNA and YSLEER. The CDR3 is made up of 17 amino acids.

The genes are TRBV5-5 and TRBJ2-1; tentatively, D is TRBD1 (5 bases). Germline-derived CDR1 and CDR2 are SGHKS and YYEKEE (reference sequence). V was cut by 1 base and J by 9 bases, with 8 bases left in between. The CDR3 has 12 amino acids. The CDR3 protein is CASSLTGVEQFF. The DNA for the CDR3 is TGTGCCAGCAGCTTGACAGGCGTTGAGCAGTTCTTC.

V usage is TRBV9 and J usage is TRBJ2-5; TRBD1 matches 8 bases. CDR3 length equals 14 residues. V lost 1 base to trimming and J lost 5 bases; unmatched junction nucleotides: 4. The V gene's germline CDR1 is SGDLS and CDR2 YYNGEE. The CDR3 reads CASSVQGAGETQYF. CDR3 nucleotides: TGTGCCAGCAGCGTACAGGGGGCTGGGGAGACCCAGTACTTC.

This clonotype was observed a few times. V gene TRBV20-1 combines with J gene TRBJ2-1; perhaps TRBD2 as D (5 bases). V lost 5 bases and J lost 8, with 22 bases in between. The CDR3 sequence is 15 residues long. Germline V gene lookup returns CDR1 DFQATT and CDR2 SNEGSKA (reference sequence). The CDR3 spells CSALPGSFRRDEQFF. The CDR3 DNA is TGCAGTGCTCTCCCCGGTAGTTTTAGGCGGGATGAGCAGTTCTTC.

This clonotype showed up just a few times. This chain joins TRBV25-1 and TRBJ2-1; 8 nucleotides match TRBD1. The germline CDR1 and CDR2 sequences are MGHDK and SYGVNS. Trimming took 6 bases from V and 2 from J; bases not matched to a gene: 6. This CDR3 comprises 15 residues. CDR3 loop: CASSPGTGPYNEQFF. The CDR3, as DNA: TGTGCCAGCAGCCCCGGGACAGGCCCCTACAATGAGCAGTTCTTC.